The TCR beta chain under discussion was sequenced for a study of blood T cell repertoires in COVID-19. Study information: Both acute and convalescent COVID-19 samples were obtained from the United States, Italy and Spain.

Here immunoSEQ multiplex PCR was the method, and the copy in TCRdb shows in-frame clones only, minus some. The sample holds roughly 200,000 clones, around 80% seen once. Per germline, CDR1 MGHRA and CDR2 YSYEKL. This CDR3 comprises 17 residues. Trimming at V came to 4 bases and at J to 6 bases, leaving 14 bases not matched to a gene. Sequenced material: peripheral blood. The TCR was taken from a man aged 65-85 years with active or convalescent COVID-19. The gene calls are TRBV4-1 and TRBJ1-1, with 10 bases lining up with TRBD1. CDR3 coding DNA: TGCGCCAGCAGCCCACCCGACAGGGGGCTTCGACTGGCTGAAGCTTTCTTT. Translated: CASSPPDRGLRLAEAFF.